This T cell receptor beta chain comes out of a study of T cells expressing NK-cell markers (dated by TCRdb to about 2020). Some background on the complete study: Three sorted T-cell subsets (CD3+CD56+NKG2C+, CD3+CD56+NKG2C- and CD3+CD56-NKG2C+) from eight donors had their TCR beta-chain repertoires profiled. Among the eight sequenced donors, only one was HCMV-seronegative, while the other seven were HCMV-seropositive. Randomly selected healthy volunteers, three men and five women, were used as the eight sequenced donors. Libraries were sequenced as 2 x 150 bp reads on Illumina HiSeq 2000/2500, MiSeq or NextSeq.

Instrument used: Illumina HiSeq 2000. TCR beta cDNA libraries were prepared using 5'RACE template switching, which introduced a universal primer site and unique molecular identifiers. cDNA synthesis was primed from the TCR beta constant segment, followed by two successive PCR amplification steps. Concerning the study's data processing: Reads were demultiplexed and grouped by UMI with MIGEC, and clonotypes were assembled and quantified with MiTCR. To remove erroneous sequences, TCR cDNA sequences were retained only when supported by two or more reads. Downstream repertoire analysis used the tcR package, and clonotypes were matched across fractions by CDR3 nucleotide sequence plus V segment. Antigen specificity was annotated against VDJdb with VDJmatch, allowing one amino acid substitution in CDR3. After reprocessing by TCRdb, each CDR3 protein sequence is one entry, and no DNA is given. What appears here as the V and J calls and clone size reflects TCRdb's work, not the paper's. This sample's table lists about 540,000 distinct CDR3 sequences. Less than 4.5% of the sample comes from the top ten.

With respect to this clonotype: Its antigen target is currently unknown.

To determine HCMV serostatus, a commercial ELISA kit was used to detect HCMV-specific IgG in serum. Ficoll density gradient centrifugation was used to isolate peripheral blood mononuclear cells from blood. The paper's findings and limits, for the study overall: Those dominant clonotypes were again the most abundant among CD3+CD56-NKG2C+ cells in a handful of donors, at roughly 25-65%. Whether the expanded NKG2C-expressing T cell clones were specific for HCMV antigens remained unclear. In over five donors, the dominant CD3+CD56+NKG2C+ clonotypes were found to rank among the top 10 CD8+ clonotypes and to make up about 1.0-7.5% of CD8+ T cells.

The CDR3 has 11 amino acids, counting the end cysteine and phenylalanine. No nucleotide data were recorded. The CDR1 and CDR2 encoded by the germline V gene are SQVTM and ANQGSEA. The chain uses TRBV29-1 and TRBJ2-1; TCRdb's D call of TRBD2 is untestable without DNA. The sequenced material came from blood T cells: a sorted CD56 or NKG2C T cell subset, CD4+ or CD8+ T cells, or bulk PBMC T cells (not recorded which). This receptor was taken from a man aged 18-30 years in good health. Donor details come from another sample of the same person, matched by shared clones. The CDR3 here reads CSYNEGDEQFF.